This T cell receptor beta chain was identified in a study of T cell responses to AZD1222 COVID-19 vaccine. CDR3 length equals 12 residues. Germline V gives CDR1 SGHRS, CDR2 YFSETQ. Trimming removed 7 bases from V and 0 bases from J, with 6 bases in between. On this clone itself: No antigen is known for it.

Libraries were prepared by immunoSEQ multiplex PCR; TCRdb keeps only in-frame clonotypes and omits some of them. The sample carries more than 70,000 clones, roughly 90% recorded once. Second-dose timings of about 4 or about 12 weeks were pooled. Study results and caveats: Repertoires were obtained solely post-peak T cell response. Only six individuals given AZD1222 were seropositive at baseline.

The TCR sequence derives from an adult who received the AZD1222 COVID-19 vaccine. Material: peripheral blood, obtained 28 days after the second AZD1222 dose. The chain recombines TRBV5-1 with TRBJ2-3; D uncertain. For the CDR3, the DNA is TGCGCCAGCCTATCTAGCACAGATACGCAGTATTTT. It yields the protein CASLSSTDTQYF.